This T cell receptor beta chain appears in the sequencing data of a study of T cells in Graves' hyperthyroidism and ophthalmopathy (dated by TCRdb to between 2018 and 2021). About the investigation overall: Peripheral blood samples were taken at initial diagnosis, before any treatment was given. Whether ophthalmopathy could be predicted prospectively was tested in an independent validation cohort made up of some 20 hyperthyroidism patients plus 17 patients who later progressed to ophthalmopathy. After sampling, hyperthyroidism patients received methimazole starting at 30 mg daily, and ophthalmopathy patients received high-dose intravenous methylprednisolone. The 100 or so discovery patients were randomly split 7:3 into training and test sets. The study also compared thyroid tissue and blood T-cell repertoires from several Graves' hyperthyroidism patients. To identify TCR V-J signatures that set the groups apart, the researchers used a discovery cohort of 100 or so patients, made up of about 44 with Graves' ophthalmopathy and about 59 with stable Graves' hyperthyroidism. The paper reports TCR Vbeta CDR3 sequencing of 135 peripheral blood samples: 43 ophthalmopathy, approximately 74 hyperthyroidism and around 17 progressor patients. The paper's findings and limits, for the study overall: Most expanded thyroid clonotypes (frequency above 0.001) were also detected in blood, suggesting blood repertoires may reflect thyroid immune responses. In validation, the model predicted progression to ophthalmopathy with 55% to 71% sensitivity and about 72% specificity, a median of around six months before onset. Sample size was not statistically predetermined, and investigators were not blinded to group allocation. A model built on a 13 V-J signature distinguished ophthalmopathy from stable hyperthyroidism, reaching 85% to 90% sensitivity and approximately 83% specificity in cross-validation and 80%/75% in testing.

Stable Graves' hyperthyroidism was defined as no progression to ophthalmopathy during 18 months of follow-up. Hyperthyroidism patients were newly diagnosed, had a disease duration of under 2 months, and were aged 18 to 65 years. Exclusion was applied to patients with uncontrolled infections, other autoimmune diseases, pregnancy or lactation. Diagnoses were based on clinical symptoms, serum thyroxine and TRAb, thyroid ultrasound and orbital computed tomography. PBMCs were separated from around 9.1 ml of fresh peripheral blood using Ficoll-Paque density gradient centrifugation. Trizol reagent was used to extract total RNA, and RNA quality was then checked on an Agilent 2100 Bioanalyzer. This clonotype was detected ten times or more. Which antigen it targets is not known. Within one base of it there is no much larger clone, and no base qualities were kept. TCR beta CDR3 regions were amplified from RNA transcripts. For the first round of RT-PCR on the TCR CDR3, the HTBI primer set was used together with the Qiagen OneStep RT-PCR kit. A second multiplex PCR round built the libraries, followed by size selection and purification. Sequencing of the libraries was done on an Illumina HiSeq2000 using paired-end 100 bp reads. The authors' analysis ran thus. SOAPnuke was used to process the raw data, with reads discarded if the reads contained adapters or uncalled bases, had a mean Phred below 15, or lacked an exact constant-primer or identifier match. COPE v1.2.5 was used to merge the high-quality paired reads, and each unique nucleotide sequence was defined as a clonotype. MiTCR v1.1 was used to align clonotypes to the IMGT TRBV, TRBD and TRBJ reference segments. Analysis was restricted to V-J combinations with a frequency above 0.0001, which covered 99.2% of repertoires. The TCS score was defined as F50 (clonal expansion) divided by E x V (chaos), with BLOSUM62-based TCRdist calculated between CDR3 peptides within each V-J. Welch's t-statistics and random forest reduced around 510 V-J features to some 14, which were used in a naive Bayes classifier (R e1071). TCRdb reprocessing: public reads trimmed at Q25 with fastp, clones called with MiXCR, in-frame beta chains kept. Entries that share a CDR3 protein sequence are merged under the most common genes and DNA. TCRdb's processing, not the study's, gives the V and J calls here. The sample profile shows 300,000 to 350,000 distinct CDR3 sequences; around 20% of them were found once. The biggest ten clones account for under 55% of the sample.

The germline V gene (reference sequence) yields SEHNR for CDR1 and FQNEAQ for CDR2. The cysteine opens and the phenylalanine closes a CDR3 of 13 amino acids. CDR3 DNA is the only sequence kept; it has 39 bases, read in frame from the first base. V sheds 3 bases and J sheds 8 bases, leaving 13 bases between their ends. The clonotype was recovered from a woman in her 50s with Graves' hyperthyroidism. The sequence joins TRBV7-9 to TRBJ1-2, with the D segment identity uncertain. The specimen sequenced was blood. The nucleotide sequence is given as TGTGCCAGCAGCTTGGCGACCGAACGAGGCTACACCTTC. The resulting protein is CASSLATERGYTF.